These 22 T cell receptor beta chains share one sample of origin, sequenced in a study of blood T cells in healthy people across ages. Then a second PCR, running about 7 to 11 cycles, was carried out with a sample-barcoded 5' primer and a J-beta primer mix. MiXCR was run by TCRdb on the 5' RACE reads, yielding one entry per CDR3 protein. The repertoire holds fewer than 750,000 distinct CDR3 sequences, with 52% as singletons. Sample: blood. These receptors all come from a woman of 80 years or more in good health.

At least ten counts were recorded for this clonotype. The CDR3 DNA reads TGTGCCAGCAGCTTAGCTAGTCTAGCGGGAGATAGAGATACGCAGTATTTT. This codes for CASSLASLAGDRDTQYF. The chain recombines TRBV7-2 with TRBJ2-3; TRBD2 agrees at 10 bases. The CDR3 covers 17 residues. The junction had 8 bases not matched to a gene; V was cut back by 0 bases and J by 5 bases. Germline lookup yields CDR1 SGHTA and CDR2 FQGNSA.

The chain couples TRBV14 to TRBJ1-1, with 7 nucleotides matching TRBD1. V dropped 11 bases and J dropped 6; count of bases not matched to a gene: 12. This CDR3 has 13 residues. CDR1 is SGHDN and CDR2 is FVKESK in the germline V gene. The CDR3 DNA reads as TGTGCCGGCAAGAACCAGGGGGGAGCTGAAGCTTTCTTT. As protein: CAGKNQGGAEAFF.

The chain joins TRBV2 to TRBJ2-3, with 7 bases matching TRBD2. V dropped 6 bases and J dropped 1; count of bases not matched to a gene: 7. From germline, CDR1 is SNHLY and CDR2 FYNNEI. The CDR3 has 15 amino acids. The DNA for the CDR3 is TGTGCCAGCAGCGTCGGGGCGGGAGGCACAGATACGCAGTATTTT. Translated, it gives CASSVGAGGTDTQYF.

This chain connects TRBV7-9 to TRBJ2-3, with D perhaps TRBD1 (6 bases). Trimming shortened V by 5 bases and J by 3 bases, and 15 bases separated the two germline ends. Germline loops: CDR1 SEHNR, CDR2 FQNEAQ (reference sequence). The CDR3 spans 15 residues. CDR3 amino acids: CASSPDRTGTDTQYF. CDR3 sequence (DNA): TGTGCCAGCAGCCCTGACAGGACGGGGACAGATACGCAGTATTTT.

In this sample, this clonotype turned up a few times. The genes are TRBV12-3 or TRBV12-4 and TRBJ2-5; D is ambiguous. The DNA end favors TRBJ2-7, so the J call may be wrong. The length of the CDR3 is 14 residues. CDR3 amino acids: CASSLSTAGNEQYF. In DNA, the CDR3 is TGTGCCAGCAGTTTAAGCACAGCCGGCAACGAGCAGTACTTC.

In regard to this clonotype: A much larger clone differs by one base, so this may be a read error. The V gene is TRBV12-3 or TRBV12-4, the J gene TRBJ2-5; 11 bases match TRBD2. CDR3 size: 15 residues. The trim removed 7 bases at V and 11 bases at J, leaving 15 bases unmatched. This CDR3 is CASIETSGVINEQYF. The CDR3, as DNA: TGTGCCAGCATCGAGACTAGCGGGGTTATCAATGAGCAGTACTTC.

Comments on this clonotype: This may come from a read error, since a much larger clone is one base off. CDR3 sequence: CAWRAGGYSPLHF. In DNA form, the CDR3 reads TGTGCCTGGAGAGCCGGGGGTTATTCACCCCTCCACTTT. The chain combines TRBV30 with TRBJ1-6; possible D gene TRBD1, 5 bases. CDR1 is GTSNPN and CDR2 is SVGIG in the germline V gene (reference sequence). The length of the CDR3 is 13 residues. Trimming took 3 bases from V and 8 from J, leaving 11 bases between them.

In its sample, this clonotype was seen once. V and J are TRBV9 and TRBJ2-7; 7 positions agree with TRBD2. J gave up 0 bases and V 0 bases, and 3 bases lay outside the gene matches. The CDR3 loop spans 15 amino acids. Germline CDR1 reads SGDLS; CDR2 reads YYNGEE. CDR3 protein: CASSVAAGASYEQYF. The CDR3, as DNA: TGTGCCAGCAGCGTAGCCGCGGGAGCCTCCTACGAGCAGTACTTC.

The V call is TRBV10-3, the J call TRBJ2-7, with TRBD2 matching 10 bases. The tail of the sequence fits TRBJ2-5 better, so the J call may be wrong. CDR3 size: 16 residues. The germline V gene has CDR1 ENHRY and CDR2 SYGVKD. The DNA for the CDR3 is TGTGCCATCAGTGATAACGAGGCTAGCGGGAGACAGACCCAGTACTTC. This encodes CAISDNEASGRQTQYF.

In this sample, this clonotype turned up once. At one boundary the junction diverges from the germline segment, which might be a read error. The V gene is TRBV9, the J gene TRBJ2-1; D gene unclear. CDR1 is SGDLS and CDR2 is YYNGEE in the germline V gene. The CDR3 covers 11 residues. The CDR3 DNA reads as TGTGCCAGCAGCGTGCACAATGAGGAGTTCTTC. It yields the protein CASSVHNEEFF.

The chain is built from TRBV29-1 and TRBJ2-7; 9 nucleotides match TRBD1. Trimming cost V 3 bases and J 5 bases; bases outside gene matches: 8. CDR3 length: 14 amino acids. From germline, CDR1 is SQVTM and CDR2 ANQGSEA. CDR3 region: CSVEGDRANDEQYF. Written as DNA, the CDR3 is TGCAGCGTTGAGGGGGACAGGGCGAACGACGAGCAGTACTTC.

This sequence joins TRBV20-1 and TRBJ2-3, with TRBD2 identical over 11 bases. The CDR3 covers 15 residues. J was trimmed by 7 bases and V by 7 bases; bases with no gene match: 13. In germline, CDR1 is DFQATT, CDR2 SNEGSKA (reference sequence). The CDR3 DNA follows: TGCAGTGTCTCGTCAGGTAGCGGGGGGGCACATACGCAGTATTTT. It is translated as CSVSSGSGGAHTQYF.

V is TRBV20-1 and J is TRBJ1-6; tentatively, D is TRBD1 (5 bases). The germline V and J ends were trimmed by 6 bases and 7 bases, with 19 bases remaining between them. CDR3 length: 15 residues. From germline, CDR1 is DFQATT and CDR2 SNEGSKA (reference sequence). The chain's CDR3 is CSATVGGAPNSPLHF. The CDR3 nucleotides read TGCAGTGCCACCGTCGGTGGGGCCCCCAATTCACCCCTCCACTTT.

This clonotype was picked up many times. The chain uses TRBV3-1 and TRBJ1-1; the D is unclear. Germline lookup yields CDR1 LGHDT and CDR2 YNNKEL (reference sequence). V was clipped by 1 base and J by 0 bases, with 15 bases between them. The CDR3 consists of 17 residues. The CDR3 DNA reads TGTGCCAGCAGCCAAGGTCTTGGGCGCTTGATGAACACTGAAGCTTTCTTT. This gives the protein CASSQGLGRLMNTEAFF.

The chain uses TRBV29-1 and TRBJ2-1, with TRBD1 matching over 8 bases. The CDR3 is 14 amino acids. Per the germline V gene, CDR1 is SQVTM and CDR2 is ANQGSEA. The V and J ends lost 8 bases and 4 bases, in that order; junction bases with no gene match: 10. This CDR3 reads CSMDRDSGYNEQFF. The CDR3 DNA reads TGCAGCATGGACAGGGACTCAGGGTACAATGAGCAGTTCTTC.

This chain joins TRBV4-1 and TRBJ2-3, with D perhaps matching TRBD2 (6 bases). Germline values: CDR1 MGHRA, CDR2 YSYEKL. There are 15 residues in the CDR3. V was pared by 7 bases and J by 0 bases, with 14 bases between. CDR3 amino acids: CASTQDGTSTDTQYF. CDR3 nucleotide sequence: TGCGCCAGCACACAGGACGGGACTAGCACAGATACGCAGTATTTT.

The chain joins TRBV23-1 to TRBJ1-6; a possible D gene is TRBD1 (6 bases). TRBV23-1 is reported as an ORF; its role is uncertain. V gave up 6 bases and J gave up 6 bases, with 12 bases separating them. The CDR3 extends over 14 amino acids. In nucleotides, the CDR3 is TGCGCCAGCAGCAAAGCGGGGGCTAATTCACCCCTCCACTTT. The encoded protein is CASSKAGANSPLHF.

The chain joins TRBV6-6 to TRBJ2-7; a possible D gene is TRBD2 (7 bases). The length of the CDR3 is 15 residues. Trimming left V 8 bases short and J 3 bases short, with 20 bases between. The germline gives CDR1 MNHNY, CDR2 SVGAGI (reference sequence). In DNA form, the CDR3 reads TGTGCCAGCGGAGAACTGAGGGGGGGGATCTACGAGCAGTACTTC. Protein sequence: CASGELRGGIYEQYF.

Worth noting for this clonotype: The junction and the germline gene differ at one end; a read error may be behind it. The chain carries TRBV6-5 and TRBJ2-1; D unresolved. This CDR3 contains 14 residues. CDR1 is MNHEY and CDR2 is SVGAGI in the germline V gene. The CDR3 is CASSYSDGANGQFF. The CDR3 DNA reads TGTGCCAGCAGTTACTCGGACGGAGCCAATGGGCAGTTCTTC.

This clonotype was picked up one time. This rearrangement joins TRBV7-3 to TRBJ2-3, with D possibly TRBD2 on 6 matching bases. CDR1 is SGHTA and CDR2 is FQGTGA in the germline V gene. V lost 5 bases to trimming and J lost 3 bases, with 18 bases between them. The length of the CDR3 is 16 residues. The CDR3 spells CASSLISVGGTDTQYF. The CDR3 DNA reads as TGTGCCAGCAGCCTGATTAGCGTGGGAGGTACAGATACGCAGTATTTT.

This clonotype was observed once. V gene TRBV12-3 or TRBV12-4 combines with J gene TRBJ2-3; D is uncertain. V was cut by 3 bases and J by 0 bases, with 13 bases left in between. This CDR3 spans 16 amino acids. CDR3 sequence reads: CASSFSPSPSTDTQYF. The CDR3 DNA reads TGTGCCAGCAGTTTTAGTCCCTCCCCTAGCACAGATACGCAGTATTTT.

This clonotype was found a few times. The rearrangement uses TRBV13 and TRBJ2-1; the match to TRBD2 covers 9 bases. Germline V CDR1 and CDR2: PRHDT, FYEKMQ (reference sequence). CDR3 length equals 17 residues. V was pared by 6 bases and J by 9 bases, with 18 bases of the junction left unmatched. The CDR3 DNA reads TGTGCCAGCAGGCCGTCCATCTTAGCGGGGGATCGGGTTGAGCAGTTCTTC. Residues: CASRPSILAGDRVEQFF.